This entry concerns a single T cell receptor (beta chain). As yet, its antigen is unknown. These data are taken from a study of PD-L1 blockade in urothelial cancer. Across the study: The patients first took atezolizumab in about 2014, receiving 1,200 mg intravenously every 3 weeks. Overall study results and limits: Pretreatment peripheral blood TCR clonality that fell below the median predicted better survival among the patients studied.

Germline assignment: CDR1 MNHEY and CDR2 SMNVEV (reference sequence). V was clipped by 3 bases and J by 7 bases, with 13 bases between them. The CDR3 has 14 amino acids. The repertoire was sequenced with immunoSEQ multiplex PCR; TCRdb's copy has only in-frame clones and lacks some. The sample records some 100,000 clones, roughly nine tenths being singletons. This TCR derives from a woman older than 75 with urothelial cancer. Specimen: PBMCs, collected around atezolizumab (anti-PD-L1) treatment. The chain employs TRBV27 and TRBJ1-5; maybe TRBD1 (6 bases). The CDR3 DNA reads TGTGCCAGCAGTTTCTTGGGGGCGCGGCAGCCCCAGCATTTT. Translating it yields CASSFLGARQPQHF.